These 9 T cell receptor beta chains share one sample of origin, sequenced in a study of siplizumab effects on memory and regulatory T cells. Here immunoSEQ multiplex PCR was the method, and the copy in TCRdb shows in-frame clones only, minus some. The sample has 98,000 or so clones, nearly 95% seen once. The material sequenced was Tregs sorted from blood. Receptor source: a human donor in good health.

This chain joins TRBV30 and TRBJ2-3; D gene unclear. This CDR3 region has 11 residues. V was shortened by 5 bases and J by 6 bases, with 9 bases between the two germline ends. CDR1 and CDR2 (germline): GTSNPN, SVGIG (reference sequence). CDR3 coding DNA: TGTGCCTGGGATAGAATGGATACGCAGTATTTT. This translates into CAWDRMDTQYF.

V gene TRBV18 combines with J gene TRBJ1-1, with D perhaps matching TRBD1 (6 bases). Germline lookup yields CDR1 KGHSH and CDR2 LQKENI. The CDR3 length is 13 residues. Deletions cut 6 bases from V and 5 bases from J, with 13 bases between. CDR3 sequence reads: CASSPFQGTEAFF. The CDR3 coding sequence is TGTGCCAGCTCGCCCTTTCAGGGGACTGAAGCTTTCTTT.

This clone has just one count. The chain combines TRBV11-2 with TRBJ2-1; TRBD2 agrees at 10 bases. There are 15 residues in the CDR3. Per germline, CDR1 SGHAT and CDR2 FQNNGV. Trimming took 5 bases from V and 4 from J; bases not matched to a gene: 5. Here the CDR3 DNA reads TGTGCCAGCAGCGTGACTAGCGGGCTGTACAATGAGCAGTTCTTC. This encodes CASSVTSGLYNEQFF. The complete variable domain, with remaining parts taken from reference TRBV11-2 and TRBJ2-1, reads EAGVAQSPRYKIIEKRQSVAFWCNPISGHATLYWYQQILGQGPKLLIQFQNNGVVDDSQLPKDRFSAERLKGVDSTLKIQPAKLEDSAVYLCASSVTSGLYNEQFFGPGTRLTVL.

The gene calls are TRBV5-1 and TRBJ2-5, with D perhaps assigned TRBD1 or TRBD2 (5 bases each). Deletions cut 5 bases from V and 9 bases from J, with 17 bases between. Per the germline V gene, CDR1 is SGHRS and CDR2 is YFSETQ. The CDR3 is 13 amino acids. The CDR3 DNA follows: TGCGCCAGCAGGAACTTGTCCTTGGGGGCCCAGTACTTC. Its translation: CASRNLSLGAQYF.

The chain employs TRBV7-6 and TRBJ1-3, with D hard to call. In germline, CDR1 is SGHVS, CDR2 FNYEAQ. V shed 3 bases and J shed 0 bases, with 15 bases lying between them. The length of the CDR3 is 17 residues. The DNA of the CDR3 is TGTGCCAGCAGCTTCTTCTCGGGCGGGAGCTCTGGAAACACCATATATTTT. This encodes CASSFFSGGSSGNTIYF.

The rearrangement joins TRBV27 to TRBJ2-5, with TRBD1 matching over 7 bases. V was clipped by 2 bases and J by 5 bases; unmatched bases: 5. The CDR3 runs 14 residues. The V gene's germline CDR1 is MNHEY and CDR2 SMNVEV (reference sequence). CDR3 in DNA: TGTGCCAGCAGTTTAGCAGGGGGTGTCGAGACCCAGTACTTC. Translated: CASSLAGGVETQYF.

The chain has TRBV19 and TRBJ1-1; D gene uncertain. This CDR3 comprises 12 residues. With 5 bases removed from V and 3 bases from J, the gap between germline ends came to 7 bases. Per the germline V gene, CDR1 is LNHDA and CDR2 is SQIVND (reference sequence). The DNA of the CDR3 is TGTGCCAGTAGTTTGGAGGACACTGAAGCTTTCTTT. This translates into CASSLEDTEAFF.

This chain links TRBV18 with TRBJ1-2; a weak D match, TRBD1 (6 bases). V was pared by 2 bases and J by 4 bases, with 11 bases between. CDR3 length equals 14 residues. CDR1 is KGHSH and CDR2 is LQKENI in the germline V gene. CDR3 DNA: TGTGCCAGCTCACCATTGACAGGTGGCTATGGCTACACCTTC. It translates to CASSPLTGGYGYTF.

This clone came up a few times. The gene calls are TRBV4-2 and TRBJ1-5; the match to TRBD1 covers 7 bases. Germline-derived CDR1 and CDR2 are LGHNA and YNFKEQ. The CDR3 has 13 amino acids. The V segment lost 1 base and the J segment 7 bases; nucleotides outside the gene matches: 1. The CDR3 here is CASSQAGGQPQHF. In DNA, the CDR3 is TGTGCCAGCAGCCAAGCAGGGGGACAGCCCCAGCATTTT.